Shown below are 5 T cell receptor beta chains from a single sample sequenced in a study of T cell changes during pregnancy in multiple sclerosis. Some clones are missing from TCRdb's copy, which holds only in-frame ones; the method was immunoSEQ multiplex PCR. This table holds about 75,000 clones, around 94% found once. Specimen: CD4+ T cells from peripheral blood mononuclear cells, collected after pregnancy. The receptors originated from a female donor with multiple sclerosis, enrolled in a pregnancy study.

CDR3 coding DNA: TGTGCCAGTAGCCTTACTAGCGGGAGTACCAAAAACATTCAGTACTTC. Translating it yields CASSLTSGSTKNIQYF. The rearrangement uses TRBV19 and TRBJ2-4, with 11 bases aligning to TRBD2. The trim removed 6 bases at V and 2 bases at J, leaving 6 bases unmatched. Germline CDR1 LNHDA, CDR2 SQIVND (reference sequence). This CDR3 has 16 amino acids.

This chain connects TRBV7-9 to TRBJ2-1; 13 bases are shared with TRBD2. The germline gives CDR1 SEHNR, CDR2 FQNEAQ (reference sequence). CDR3 length equals 15 residues. Germline trimming cut 2 bases from V and 7 bases from J; bases unmatched to any gene: 2. CDR3 protein: CASSLPGLAGNEQFF. The CDR3 DNA reads as TGTGCCAGCAGCTTACCGGGACTAGCGGGAAATGAGCAGTTCTTC.

The chain recombines TRBV5-1 with TRBJ2-2, with 7 nucleotides matching TRBD1. This CDR3 region has 16 residues. V trimming: 1 base; J trimming: 6 bases; junction bases outside the gene matches: 9. From germline, CDR1 is SGHRS and CDR2 YFSETQ. CDR3 protein: CASSLMGTVASGELFF. CDR3 in DNA: TGCGCCAGCAGCTTGATGGGGACAGTTGCTTCCGGGGAGCTGTTTTTT.

The J gene is TRBJ1-1, the V gene TRBV6-5, with D perhaps matching TRBD1 (6 bases). CDR3 length: 15 amino acids. Germline assignment: CDR1 MNHEY and CDR2 SVGAGI. V lost 6 bases to trimming and J lost 0 bases, with 14 bases between them. As DNA, the CDR3 is TGTGCCAGCAGAGACTACGACAGGCTGAACACTGAAGCTTTCTTT. Translating it yields CASRDYDRLNTEAFF.

The DNA of the CDR3 is TGTGCCAGCAGCTTGCCGCTTGGACAGAGCTCCTACGAGCAGTACTTC. Protein: CASSLPLGQSSYEQYF. The chain has TRBV5-4 and TRBJ2-7; weak D call: TRBD1 (6 bases). Germline V lookup: CDR1 SGHNT, CDR2 YYREEE (reference sequence). The CDR3 runs 16 residues. V was shortened by 1 base and J by 0 bases, with 14 bases between the two germline ends.